This T cell receptor (beta chain) was identified during a study of cytomegalovirus exposure and HLA in healthy donors. Study overall: Within an early data release were about 85 million unique TCRs drawn from HLA-typed donors. Study results and caveats: The study assumed roughly uniform donor sequencing depth for presence/absence analyses. A later analysis linked a missense DCLRE1C variant to TCR beta V- and J-gene trimming.

On this clone: Its antigen is not known.

PCR used 60 Vbeta primers and 13 Jbeta primers. Assay: immunoSEQ multiplex PCR; the TCRdb copy retains only in-frame clones and omits some. The specimen's table records around 57,000 clones. J lost 0 bases, V lost 4 bases, and 2 bases had no gene match. The CDR3 loop spans 16 amino acids. The germline V gene has CDR1 LNHDA and CDR2 SQIVND (reference sequence). The chain joins TRBV19 to TRBJ1-6; 8 bases line up with TRBD1. Sequences were obtained from PBMCs. This clonotype was sampled from a woman in her fifties or sixties in good health and CMV-seropositive. CDR3 protein: CASSSTGGSYNSPLHF. DNA for the CDR3: TGTGCCAGTAGTAGCACAGGGGGCTCCTATAATTCACCCCTCCACTTT.